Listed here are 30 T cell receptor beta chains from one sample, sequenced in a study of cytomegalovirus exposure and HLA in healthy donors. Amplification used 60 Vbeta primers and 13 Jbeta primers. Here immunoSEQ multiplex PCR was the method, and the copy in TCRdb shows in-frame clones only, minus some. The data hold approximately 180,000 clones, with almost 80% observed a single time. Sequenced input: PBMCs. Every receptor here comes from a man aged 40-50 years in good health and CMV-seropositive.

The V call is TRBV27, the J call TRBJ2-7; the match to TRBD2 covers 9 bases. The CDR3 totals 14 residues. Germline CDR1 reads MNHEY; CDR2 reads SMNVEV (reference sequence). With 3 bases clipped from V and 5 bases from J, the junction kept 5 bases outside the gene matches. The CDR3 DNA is TGTGCCAGCAGTTTTTCGCGGGAGGGCCACGAGCAGTACTTC. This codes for CASSFSREGHEQYF.

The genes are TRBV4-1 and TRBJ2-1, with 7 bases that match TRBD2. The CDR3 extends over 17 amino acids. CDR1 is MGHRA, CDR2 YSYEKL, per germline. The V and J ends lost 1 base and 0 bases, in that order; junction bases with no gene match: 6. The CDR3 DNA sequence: TGCGCCAGCAGCCAAGTCGTACTAGCGAGCTCCTACAATGAGCAGTTCTTC. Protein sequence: CASSQVVLASSYNEQFF.

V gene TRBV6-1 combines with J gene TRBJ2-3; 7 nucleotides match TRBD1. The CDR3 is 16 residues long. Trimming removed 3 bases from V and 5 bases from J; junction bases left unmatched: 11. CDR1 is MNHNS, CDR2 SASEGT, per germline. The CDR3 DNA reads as TGTGCCAGCAGTGAGGGAAGGGGGCCTATTTTAGATACGCAGTATTTT. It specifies CASSEGRGPILDTQYF.

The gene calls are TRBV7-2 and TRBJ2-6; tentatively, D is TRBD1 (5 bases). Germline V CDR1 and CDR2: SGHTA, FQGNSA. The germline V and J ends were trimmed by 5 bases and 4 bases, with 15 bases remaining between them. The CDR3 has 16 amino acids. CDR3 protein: CASSNSWGAGANVLTF. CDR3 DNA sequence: TGTGCCAGCAGCAATAGTTGGGGCGCCGGGGCCAACGTCCTGACTTTC.

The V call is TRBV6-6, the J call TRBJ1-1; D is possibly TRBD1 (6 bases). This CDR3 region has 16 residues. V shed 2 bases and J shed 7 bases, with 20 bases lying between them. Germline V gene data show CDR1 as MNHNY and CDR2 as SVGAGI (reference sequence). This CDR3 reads CASSYRLTEGENEAFF. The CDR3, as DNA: TGTGCCAGCAGTTACCGGTTGACAGAGGGGGAGAATGAAGCTTTCTTT.

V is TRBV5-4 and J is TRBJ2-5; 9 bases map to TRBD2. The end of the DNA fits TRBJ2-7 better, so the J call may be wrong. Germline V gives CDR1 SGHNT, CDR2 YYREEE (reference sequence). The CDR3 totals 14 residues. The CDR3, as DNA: TGTGCCAGCAGCTCGACTAGCGGCTCCTACGAGCAGTACTTC. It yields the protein CASSSTSGSYEQYF.

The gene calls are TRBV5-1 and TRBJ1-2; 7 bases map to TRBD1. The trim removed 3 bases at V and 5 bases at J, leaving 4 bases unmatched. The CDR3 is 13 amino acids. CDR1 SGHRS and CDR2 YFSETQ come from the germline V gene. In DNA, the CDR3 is TGCGCCAGCAGCTCGACAGGGATGTATGGCTACACCTTC. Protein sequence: CASSSTGMYGYTF. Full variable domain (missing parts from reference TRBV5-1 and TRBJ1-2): KAGVTQTPRYLIKTRGQQVTLSCSPISGHRSVSWYQQTPGQGLQFLFEYFSETQRNKGNFPGRFSGRQFSNSRSEMNVSTLELGDSALYLCASSSTGMYGYTFGSGTRLTVV.

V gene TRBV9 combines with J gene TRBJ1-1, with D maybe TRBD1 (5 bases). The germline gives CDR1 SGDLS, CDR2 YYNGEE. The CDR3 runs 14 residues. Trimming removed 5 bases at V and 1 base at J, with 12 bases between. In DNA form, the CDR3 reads TGTGCCAGCAGTGCCACAACAGGGAACACTGAAGCTTTCTTT. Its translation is CASSATTGNTEAFF.

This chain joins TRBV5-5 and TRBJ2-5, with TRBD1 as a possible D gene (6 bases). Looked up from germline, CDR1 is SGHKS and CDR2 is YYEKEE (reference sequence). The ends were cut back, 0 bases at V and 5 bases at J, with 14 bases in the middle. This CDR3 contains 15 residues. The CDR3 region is CASSLGSQGFETQYF. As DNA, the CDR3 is TGTGCCAGCAGCTTGGGGTCACAGGGTTTTGAGACCCAGTACTTC. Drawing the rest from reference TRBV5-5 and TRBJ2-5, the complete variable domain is DAGVTQSPTHLIKTRGQQVTLRCSPISGHKSVSWYQQVLGQGPQFIFQYYEKEERGRGNFPDRFSARQFPNYSSELNVNALLLGDSALYLCASSLGSQGFETQYFGPGTRLLVL.

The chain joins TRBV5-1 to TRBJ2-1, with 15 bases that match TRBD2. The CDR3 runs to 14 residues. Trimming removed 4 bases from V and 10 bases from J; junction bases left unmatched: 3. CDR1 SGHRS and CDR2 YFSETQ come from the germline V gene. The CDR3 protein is CASSEGLAGGEQFF. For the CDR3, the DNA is TGCGCCAGCAGCGAGGGACTAGCGGGAGGCGAGCAGTTCTTC.

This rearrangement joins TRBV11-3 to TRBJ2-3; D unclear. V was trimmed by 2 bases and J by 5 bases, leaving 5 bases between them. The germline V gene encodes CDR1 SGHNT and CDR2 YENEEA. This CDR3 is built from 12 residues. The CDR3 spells CASSLIGDTQYF. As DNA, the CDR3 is TGTGCCAGCAGCTTAATCGGAGATACGCAGTATTTT.

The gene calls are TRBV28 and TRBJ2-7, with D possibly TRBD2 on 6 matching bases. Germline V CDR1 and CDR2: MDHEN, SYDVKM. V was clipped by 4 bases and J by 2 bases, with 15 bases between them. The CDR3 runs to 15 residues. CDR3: CASSSGGSVTYEQYF. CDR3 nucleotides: TGTGCCAGCAGTTCTGGGGGGAGCGTCACCTACGAGCAGTACTTC.

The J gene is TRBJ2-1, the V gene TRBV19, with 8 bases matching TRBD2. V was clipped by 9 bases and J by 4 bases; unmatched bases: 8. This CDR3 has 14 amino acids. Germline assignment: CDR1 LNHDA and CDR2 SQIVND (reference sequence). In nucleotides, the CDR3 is TGTGCCAGCTTAAGCGGGGGAGATTACAATGAGCAGTTCTTC. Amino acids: CASLSGGDYNEQFF.

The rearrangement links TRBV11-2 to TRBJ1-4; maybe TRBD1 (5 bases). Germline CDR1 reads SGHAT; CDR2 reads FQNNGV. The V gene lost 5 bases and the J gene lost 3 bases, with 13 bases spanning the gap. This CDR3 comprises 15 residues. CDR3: CASSRDRGANEKLFF. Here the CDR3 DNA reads TGTGCCAGCAGCCGGGATCGGGGGGCTAATGAAAAACTGTTTTTT.

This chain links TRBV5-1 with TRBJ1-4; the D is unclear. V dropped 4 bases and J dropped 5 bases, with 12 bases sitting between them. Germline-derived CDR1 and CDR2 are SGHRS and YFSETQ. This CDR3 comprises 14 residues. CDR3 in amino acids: CASSPTGENEKLFF. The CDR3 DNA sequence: TGCGCCAGCAGCCCGACGGGAGAAAATGAAAAACTGTTTTTT.

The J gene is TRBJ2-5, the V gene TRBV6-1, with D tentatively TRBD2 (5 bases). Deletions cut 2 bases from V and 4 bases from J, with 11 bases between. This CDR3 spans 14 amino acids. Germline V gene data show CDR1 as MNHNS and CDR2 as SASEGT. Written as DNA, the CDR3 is TGTGCCAGCAGTGAACCCGGGGAGCGAGAGACCCAGTACTTC. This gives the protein CASSEPGERETQYF.

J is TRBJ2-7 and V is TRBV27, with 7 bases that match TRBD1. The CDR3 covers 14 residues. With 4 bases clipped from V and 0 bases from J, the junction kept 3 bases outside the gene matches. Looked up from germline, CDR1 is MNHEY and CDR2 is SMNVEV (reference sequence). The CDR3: CASSSRDSSYEQYF. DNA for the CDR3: TGTGCCAGCAGTTCCCGGGACAGCTCCTACGAGCAGTACTTC.

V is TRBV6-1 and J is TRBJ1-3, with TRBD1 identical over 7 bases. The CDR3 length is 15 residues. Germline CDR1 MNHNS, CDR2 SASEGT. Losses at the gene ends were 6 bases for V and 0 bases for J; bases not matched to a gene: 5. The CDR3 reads CASRPDRASGNTIYF. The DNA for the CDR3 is TGTGCCAGCAGACCCGACAGGGCCTCTGGAAACACCATATATTTT.

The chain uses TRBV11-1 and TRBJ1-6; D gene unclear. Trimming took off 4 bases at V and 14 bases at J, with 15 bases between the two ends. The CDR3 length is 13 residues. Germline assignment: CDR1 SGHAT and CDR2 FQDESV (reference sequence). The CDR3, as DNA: TGTGCCAGCAGCTCCGGTCGGGTTTCGTCCCTCCACTTT. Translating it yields CASSSGRVSSLHF.

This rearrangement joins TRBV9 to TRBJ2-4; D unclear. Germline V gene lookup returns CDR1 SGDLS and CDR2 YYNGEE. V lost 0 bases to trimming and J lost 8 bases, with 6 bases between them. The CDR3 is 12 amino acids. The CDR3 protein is CASSVDQDIQYF. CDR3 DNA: TGTGCCAGCAGCGTAGACCAGGACATTCAGTACTTC. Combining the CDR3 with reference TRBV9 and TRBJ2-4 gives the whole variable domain DSGVTQTPKHLITATGQRVTLRCSPRSGDLSVYWYQQSLDQGLQFLIQYYNGEERAKGNILERFSAQQFPDLHSELNLSSLELGDSALYFCASSVDQDIQYFGAGTRLSVL.

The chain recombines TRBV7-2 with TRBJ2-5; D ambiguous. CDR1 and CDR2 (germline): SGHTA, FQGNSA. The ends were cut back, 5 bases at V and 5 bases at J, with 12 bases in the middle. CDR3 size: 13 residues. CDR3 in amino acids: CASSPRPRETQYF. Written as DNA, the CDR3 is TGTGCCAGCAGCCCGAGACCTAGGGAGACCCAGTACTTC.

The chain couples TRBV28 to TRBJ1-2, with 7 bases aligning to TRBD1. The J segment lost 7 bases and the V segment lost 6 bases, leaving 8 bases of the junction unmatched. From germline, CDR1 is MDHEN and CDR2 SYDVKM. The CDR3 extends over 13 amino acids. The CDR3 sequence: CASSLQGRRGYTF. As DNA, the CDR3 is TGTGCCAGCAGCCTACAGGGGCGCCGTGGCTACACCTTC.

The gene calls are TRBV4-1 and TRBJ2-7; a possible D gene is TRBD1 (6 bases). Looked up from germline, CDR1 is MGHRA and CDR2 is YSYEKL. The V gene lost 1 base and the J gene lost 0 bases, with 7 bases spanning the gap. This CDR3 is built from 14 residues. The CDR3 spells CASSQGQDSYEQYF. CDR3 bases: TGCGCCAGCAGCCAAGGACAGGACTCCTACGAGCAGTACTTC.

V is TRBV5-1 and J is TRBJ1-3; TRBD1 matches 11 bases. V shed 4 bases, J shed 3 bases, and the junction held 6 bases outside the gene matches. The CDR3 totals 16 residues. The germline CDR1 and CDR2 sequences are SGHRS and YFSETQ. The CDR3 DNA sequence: TGCGCCAGCAGCCCAGGGACAGGGGGATTTGGAAACACCATATATTTT. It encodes CASSPGTGGFGNTIYF. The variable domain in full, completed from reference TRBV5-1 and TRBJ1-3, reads KAGVTQTPRYLIKTRGQQVTLSCSPISGHRSVSWYQQTPGQGLQFLFEYFSETQRNKGNFPGRFSGRQFSNSRSEMNVSTLELGDSALYLCASSPGTGGFGNTIYFGEGSWLTVV.

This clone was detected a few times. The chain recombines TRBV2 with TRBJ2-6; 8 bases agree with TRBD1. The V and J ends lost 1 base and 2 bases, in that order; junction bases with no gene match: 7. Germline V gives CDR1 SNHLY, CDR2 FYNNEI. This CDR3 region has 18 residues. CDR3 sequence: CASSEVGTGSAGANVLTF. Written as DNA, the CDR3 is TGTGCCAGCAGTGAAGTAGGGACAGGCTCAGCTGGGGCCAACGTCCTGACTTTC.

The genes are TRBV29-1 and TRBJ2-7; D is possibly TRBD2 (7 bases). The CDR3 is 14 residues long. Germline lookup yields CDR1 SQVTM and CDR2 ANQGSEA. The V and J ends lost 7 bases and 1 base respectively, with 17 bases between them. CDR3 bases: TGCAGCGCCACCCCGGGGGGCGGTTCCTACGAGCAGTACTTC. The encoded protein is CSATPGGGSYEQYF.

CDR3 nucleotide sequence: TGTGCCAGCTCACCGCCGGGACAGCCTTACGAGCAGTACTTC. Its protein is CASSPPGQPYEQYF. The rearrangement uses TRBV18 and TRBJ2-7; 7 positions match TRBD1. V lost 3 bases, J lost 4 bases, and 6 bases stayed unmatched. The CDR3 spans 14 residues. The germline CDR1 and CDR2 sequences are KGHSH and LQKENI. The whole variable domain, filled in from reference TRBV18 and TRBJ2-7, reads NAGVMQNPRHLVRRRGQEARLRCSPMKGHSHVYWYRQLPEEGLKFMVYLQKENIIDESGMPKERFSAEFPKEGPSILRIQQVVRGDSAAYFCASSPPGQPYEQYFGPGTRLTVT.

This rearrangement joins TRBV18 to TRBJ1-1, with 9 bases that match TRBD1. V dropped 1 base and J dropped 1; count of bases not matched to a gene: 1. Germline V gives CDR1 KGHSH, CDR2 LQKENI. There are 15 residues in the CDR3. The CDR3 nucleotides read TGTGCCAGCTCACCACGGACAGGGGAGAACACTGAAGCTTTCTTT. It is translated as CASSPRTGENTEAFF.

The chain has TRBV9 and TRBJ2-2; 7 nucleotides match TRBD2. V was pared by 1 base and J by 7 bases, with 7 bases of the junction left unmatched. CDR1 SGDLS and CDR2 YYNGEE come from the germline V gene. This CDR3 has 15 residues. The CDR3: CASSVSSGIGGELFF. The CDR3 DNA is TGTGCCAGCAGCGTATCAAGCGGGATCGGCGGGGAGCTGTTTTTT.

The CDR3 region is CASRTRGSGYNEQFF. CDR3 in DNA: TGTGCCAGTAGGACACGCGGTAGCGGGTACAATGAGCAGTTCTTC. The chain is built from TRBV19 and TRBJ2-1; TRBD2 matches 7 bases. The CDR3 consists of 15 residues. In germline, CDR1 is LNHDA, CDR2 SQIVND (reference sequence). V trimming: 6 bases; J trimming: 4 bases; junction bases outside the gene matches: 9. The whole variable domain, filled in from reference TRBV19 and TRBJ2-1, reads DGGITQSPKYLFRKEGQNVTLSCEQNLNHDAMYWYRQDPGQGLRLIYYSQIVNDFQKGDIAEGYSVSREKKESFPLTVTSAQKNPTAFYLCASRTRGSGYNEQFFGPGTRLTVL.